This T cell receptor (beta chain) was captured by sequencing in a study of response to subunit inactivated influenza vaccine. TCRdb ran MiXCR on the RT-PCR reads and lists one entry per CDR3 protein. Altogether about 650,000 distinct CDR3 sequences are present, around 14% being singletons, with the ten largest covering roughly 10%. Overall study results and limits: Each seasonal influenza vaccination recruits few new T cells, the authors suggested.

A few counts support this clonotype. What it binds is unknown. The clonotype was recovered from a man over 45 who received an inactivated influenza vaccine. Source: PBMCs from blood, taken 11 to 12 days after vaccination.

The CDR3 reads CASSLAVSGGQETQYF. CDR3 DNA sequence: TGTGCCAGCAGCTTAGCAGTTAGCGGGGGACAAGAGACCCAGTACTTC. The chain is built from TRBV7-2 and TRBJ2-5, with 9 bases matching TRBD2. The germline V gene has CDR1 SGHTA and CDR2 FQGNSA. This CDR3 spans 16 amino acids. Trimming cost V 0 bases and J 2 bases; bases outside gene matches: 4.